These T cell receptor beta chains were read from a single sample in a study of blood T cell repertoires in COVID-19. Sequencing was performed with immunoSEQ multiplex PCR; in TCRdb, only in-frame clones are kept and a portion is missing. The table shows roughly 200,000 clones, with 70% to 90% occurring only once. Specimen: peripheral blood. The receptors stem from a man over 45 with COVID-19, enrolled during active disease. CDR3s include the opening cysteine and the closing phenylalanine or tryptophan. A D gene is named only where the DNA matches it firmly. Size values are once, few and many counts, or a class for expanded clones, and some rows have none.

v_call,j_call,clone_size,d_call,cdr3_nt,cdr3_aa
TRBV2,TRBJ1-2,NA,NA,TGTGCCAGCAGTGGCGGGGTTCGTTACTATGGCTACACCTTC,CASSGGVRYYGYTF
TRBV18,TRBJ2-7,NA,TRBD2,TGTGCCAGCTCACAAGGACTAGCGCGGGAGCAGTACTTC,CASSQGLAREQYF
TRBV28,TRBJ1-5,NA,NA,TGTGCCAGCAGACCCGGGACACCCTACGATAGCAATCAGCCCCAGCATTTT,CASRPGTPYDSNQPQHF
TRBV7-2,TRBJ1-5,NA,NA,TGTGCCAGCAGCTTACGGGGGGTTCATCAGCCCCAGCATTTT,CASSLRGVHQPQHF
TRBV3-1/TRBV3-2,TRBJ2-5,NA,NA,TGTGCCAGCAGCCAGGGACAGGGGTGGCTAGCGGGGTTTTACTTC,CASSQGQGWLAGFYF
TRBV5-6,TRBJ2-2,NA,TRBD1,TGTGCCAGCAGCTTGGGGACAGGGATGAACACCGGGGAGCTGTTTTTT,CASSLGTGMNTGELFF
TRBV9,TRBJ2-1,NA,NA,TGTGCCAGCAGCGTAGCTTCGAACTATGAGCAGTTCTTC,CASSVASNYEQFF
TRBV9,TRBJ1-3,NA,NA,TGTGCCAGCAGCTTGAACATGGGGGGAACTGGAAACACCATATATTTT,CASSLNMGGTGNTIYF
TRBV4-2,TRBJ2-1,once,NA,TGTGCCAGCAGCCAAGAAAATAGTCCCACCAATGAGCAGTTCTTC,CASSQENSPTNEQFF
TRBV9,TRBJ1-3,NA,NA,TGTGCCAGCAGCGTAGGTAGCTCTGGAAACACCATATATTTT,CASSVGSSGNTIYF
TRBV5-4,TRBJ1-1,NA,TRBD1,TGTGCCAGCAGGGAACAGGGGGCTATGAACACTGAAGCTTTCTTT,CASREQGAMNTEAFF
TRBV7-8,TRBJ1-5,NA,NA,TGTGCCAGCAGCTTAATACAGGGTGATCAGCCCCAGCATTTT,CASSLIQGDQPQHF
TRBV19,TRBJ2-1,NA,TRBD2,TGTGCCAGTAGTATAATGGGTAGCGGGAGATACCGAGCCTACAATGAGCAGTTCTTC,CASSIMGSGRYRAYNEQFF
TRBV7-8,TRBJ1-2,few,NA,TGTGCCAGCAGCTCCAGGGGCAACTATGGCTACACCTTC,CASSSRGNYGYTF
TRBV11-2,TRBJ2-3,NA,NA,TGTGCCAGCAGGAGTCCTTCTAGCACAGATACGCAGTATTTT,CASRSPSSTDTQYF
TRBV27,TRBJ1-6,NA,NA,TGTGCCAGCAGGAGGCAGACCTATAATTCACCCCTCCACTTT,CASRRQTYNSPLHF
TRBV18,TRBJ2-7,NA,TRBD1,TGTGCCAGCTCACCTGTCAAAGGGACAGGAGTTTTTACCTACGAGCAGTACTTC,CASSPVKGTGVFTYEQYF
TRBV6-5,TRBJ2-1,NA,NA,TGTGCCAGCAGTTACTCAGGGACACTCATTAACAATGAGCAGTTCTTC,CASSYSGTLINNEQFF
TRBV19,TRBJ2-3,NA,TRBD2,TGTGCCAGTAGCTCACTAGCGGGGGGCACAGATACGCAGTATTTT,CASSSLAGGTDTQYF